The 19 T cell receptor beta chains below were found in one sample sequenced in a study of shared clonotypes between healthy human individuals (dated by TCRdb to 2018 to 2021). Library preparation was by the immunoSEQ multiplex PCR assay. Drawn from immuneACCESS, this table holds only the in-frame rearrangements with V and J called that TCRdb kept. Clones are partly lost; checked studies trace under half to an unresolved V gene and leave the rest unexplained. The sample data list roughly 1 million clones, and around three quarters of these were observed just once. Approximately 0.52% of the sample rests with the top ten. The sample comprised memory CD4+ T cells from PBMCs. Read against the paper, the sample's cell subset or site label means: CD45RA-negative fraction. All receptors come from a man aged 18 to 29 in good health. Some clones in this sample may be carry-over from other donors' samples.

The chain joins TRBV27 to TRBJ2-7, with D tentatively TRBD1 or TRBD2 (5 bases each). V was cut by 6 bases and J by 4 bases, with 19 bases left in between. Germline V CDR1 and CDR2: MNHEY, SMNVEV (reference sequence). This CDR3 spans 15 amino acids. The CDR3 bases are TGTGCCAGCAGGCTCCTCAACAAAGGGGAGTACGAGCAGTACTTC. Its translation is CASRLLNKGEYEQYF.

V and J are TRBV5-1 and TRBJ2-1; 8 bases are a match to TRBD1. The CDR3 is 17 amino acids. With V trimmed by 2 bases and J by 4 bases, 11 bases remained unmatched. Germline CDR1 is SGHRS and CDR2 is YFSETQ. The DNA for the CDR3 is TGCGCCAGCAGCTTAGGACAGGGTACCATACTTTACAATGAGCAGTTCTTC. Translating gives CASSLGQGTILYNEQFF.

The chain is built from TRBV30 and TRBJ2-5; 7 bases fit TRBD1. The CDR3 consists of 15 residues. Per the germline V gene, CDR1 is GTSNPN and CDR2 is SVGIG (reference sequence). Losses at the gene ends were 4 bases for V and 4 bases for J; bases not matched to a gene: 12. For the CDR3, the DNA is TGTGCCTGGAACTCAAAGGGGGCTGTAATAGAGACCCAGTACTTC. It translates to CAWNSKGAVIETQYF.

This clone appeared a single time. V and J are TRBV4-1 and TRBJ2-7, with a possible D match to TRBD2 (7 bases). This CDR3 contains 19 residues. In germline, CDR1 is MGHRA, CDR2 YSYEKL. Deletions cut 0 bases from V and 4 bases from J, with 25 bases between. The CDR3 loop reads CASSQDRGLAAEGGYEQYF. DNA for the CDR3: TGCGCCAGCAGCCAAGATAGAGGCCTAGCGGCCGAAGGGGGGTACGAGCAGTACTTC.

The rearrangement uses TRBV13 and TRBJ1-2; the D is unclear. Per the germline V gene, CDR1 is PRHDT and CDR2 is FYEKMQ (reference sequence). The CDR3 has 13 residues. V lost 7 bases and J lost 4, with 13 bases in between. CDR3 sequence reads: CASTYSGGYGYTF. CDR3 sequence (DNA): TGTGCCAGCACGTACAGCGGAGGCTATGGCTACACCTTC.

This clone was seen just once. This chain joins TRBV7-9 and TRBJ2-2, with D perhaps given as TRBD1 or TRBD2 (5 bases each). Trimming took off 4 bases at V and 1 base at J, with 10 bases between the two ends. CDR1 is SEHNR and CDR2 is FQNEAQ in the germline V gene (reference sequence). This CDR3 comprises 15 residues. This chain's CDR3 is CASSYSGLNTGELFF. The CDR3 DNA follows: TGTGCCAGCAGCTACTCGGGGCTGAACACCGGGGAGCTGTTTTTT.

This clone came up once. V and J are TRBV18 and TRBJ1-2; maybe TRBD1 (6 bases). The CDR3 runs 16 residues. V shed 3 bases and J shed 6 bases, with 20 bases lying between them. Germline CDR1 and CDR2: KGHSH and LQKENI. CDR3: CASSPWGAGRLDGYTF. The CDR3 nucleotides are TGTGCCAGCTCACCCTGGGGGGCCGGCCGGCTAGATGGCTACACCTTC.

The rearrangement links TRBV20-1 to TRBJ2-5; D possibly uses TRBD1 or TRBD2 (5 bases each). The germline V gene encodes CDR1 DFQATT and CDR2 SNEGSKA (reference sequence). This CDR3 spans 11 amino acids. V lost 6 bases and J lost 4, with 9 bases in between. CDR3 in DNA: TGCAGTGCGGGGGACGCAGAGACCCAGTACTTC. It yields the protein CSAGDAETQYF.

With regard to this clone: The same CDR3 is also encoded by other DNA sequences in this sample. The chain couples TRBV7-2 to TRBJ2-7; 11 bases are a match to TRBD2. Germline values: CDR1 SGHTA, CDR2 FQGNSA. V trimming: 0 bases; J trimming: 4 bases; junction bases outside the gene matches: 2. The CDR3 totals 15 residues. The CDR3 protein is CASSLALAGGYEQYF. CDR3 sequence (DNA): TGTGCCAGCAGCTTAGCCCTAGCGGGAGGTTACGAGCAGTACTTC. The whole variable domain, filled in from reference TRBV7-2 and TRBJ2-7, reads GAGVSQSPSNKVTEKGKDVELRCDPISGHTALYWYRQSLGQGLEFLIYFQGNSAPDKSGLPSDRFSAERTGGSVSTLTIQRTQQEDSAVYLCASSLALAGGYEQYFGPGTRLTVT.

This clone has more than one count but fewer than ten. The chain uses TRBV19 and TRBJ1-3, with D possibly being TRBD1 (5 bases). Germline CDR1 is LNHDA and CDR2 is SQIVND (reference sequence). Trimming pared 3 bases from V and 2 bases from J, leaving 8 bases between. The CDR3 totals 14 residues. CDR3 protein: CASSITGTGNTIYF. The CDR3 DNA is TGTGCCAGTAGTATTACAGGAACTGGAAACACCATATATTTT.

The CDR3 DNA follows: TGTGCCAGCTCACCGGGGATAGCGGCCGACAATGAGCAGTTCTTC. Translation: CASSPGIAADNEQFF. The rearrangement uses TRBV18 and TRBJ2-1, with a possible D match to TRBD2 (6 bases). Germline V gives CDR1 KGHSH, CDR2 LQKENI. The CDR3 totals 15 residues. Trimming left V 3 bases short and J 5 bases short, with 14 bases between.

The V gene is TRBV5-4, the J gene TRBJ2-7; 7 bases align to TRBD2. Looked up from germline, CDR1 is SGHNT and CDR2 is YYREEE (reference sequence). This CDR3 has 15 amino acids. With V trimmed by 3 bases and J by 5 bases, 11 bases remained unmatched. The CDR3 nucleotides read TGTGCCAGCAGCTGGGGTTTGCGGGAGTGGGACGAGCAGTACTTC. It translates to CASSWGLREWDEQYF.

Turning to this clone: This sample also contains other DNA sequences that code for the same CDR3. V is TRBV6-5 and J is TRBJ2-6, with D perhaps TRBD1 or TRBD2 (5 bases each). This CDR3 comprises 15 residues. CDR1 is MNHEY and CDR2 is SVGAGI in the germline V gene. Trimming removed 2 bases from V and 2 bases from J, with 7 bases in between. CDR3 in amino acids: CASSYGGAGANVLTF. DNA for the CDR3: TGTGCCAGCAGTTACGGGGGAGCTGGGGCCAACGTCCTGACTTTC.

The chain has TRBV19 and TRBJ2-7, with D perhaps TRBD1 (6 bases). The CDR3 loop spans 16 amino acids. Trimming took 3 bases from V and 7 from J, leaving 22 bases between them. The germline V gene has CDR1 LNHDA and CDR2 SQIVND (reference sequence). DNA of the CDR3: TGTGCCAGTAGTATTTGGGGGCGGGCGCCGGTGGTTGAGCAGTACTTC. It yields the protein CASSIWGRAPVVEQYF.

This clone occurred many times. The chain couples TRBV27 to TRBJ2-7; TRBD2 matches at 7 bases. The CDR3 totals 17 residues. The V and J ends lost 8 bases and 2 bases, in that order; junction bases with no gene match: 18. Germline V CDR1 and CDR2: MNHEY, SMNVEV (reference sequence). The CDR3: CASGRGDLGYRPYEQYF. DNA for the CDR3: TGTGCCAGCGGACGGGGGGATCTAGGGTACCGTCCCTACGAGCAGTACTTC.

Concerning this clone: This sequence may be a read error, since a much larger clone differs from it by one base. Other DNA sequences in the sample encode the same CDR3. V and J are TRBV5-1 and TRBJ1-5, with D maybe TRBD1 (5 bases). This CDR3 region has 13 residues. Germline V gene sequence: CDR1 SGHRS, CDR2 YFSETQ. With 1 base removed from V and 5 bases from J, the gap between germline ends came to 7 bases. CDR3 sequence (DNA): TGCGCCAGCAGCTTGCAAGGGGATCAGCCCCAGCATTTT. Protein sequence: CASSLQGDQPQHF. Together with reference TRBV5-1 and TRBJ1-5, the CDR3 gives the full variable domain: KAGVTQTPRYLIKTRGQQVTLSCSPISGHRSVSWYQQTPGQGLQFLFEYFSETQRNKGNFPGRFSGRQFSNSRSEMNVSTLELGDSALYLCASSLQGDQPQHFGDGTRLSIL.

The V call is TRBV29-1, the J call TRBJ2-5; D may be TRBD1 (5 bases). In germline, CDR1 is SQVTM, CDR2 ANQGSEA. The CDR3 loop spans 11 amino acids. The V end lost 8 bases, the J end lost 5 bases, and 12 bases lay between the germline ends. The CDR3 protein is CSLGVGETQYF. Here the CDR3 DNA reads TGCAGCCTAGGGGTAGGGGAGACCCAGTACTTC.

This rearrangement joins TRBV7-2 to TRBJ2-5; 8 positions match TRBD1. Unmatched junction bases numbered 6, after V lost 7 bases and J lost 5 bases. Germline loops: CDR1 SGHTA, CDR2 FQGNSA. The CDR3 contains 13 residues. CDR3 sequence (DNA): TGTGCCAGCACCAGGGGGCACTGGGAGACCCAGTACTTC. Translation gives CASTRGHWETQYF.

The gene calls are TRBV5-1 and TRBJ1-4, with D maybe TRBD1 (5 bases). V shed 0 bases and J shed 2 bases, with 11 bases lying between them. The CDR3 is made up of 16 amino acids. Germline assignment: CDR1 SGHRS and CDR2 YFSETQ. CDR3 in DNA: TGCGCCAGCAGCTTGGGCCTTGGGACCACTAATGAAAAACTGTTTTTT. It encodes CASSLGLGTTNEKLFF.